This paragraph reports one T cell receptor beta chain. Other DNA variants within this sample encode the same CDR3. Original methodology: From reference gene primer amplification, estimates of nucleated cell counts were derived. This table comes from immunoSEQ multiplex PCR, and its TCRdb copy is limited to in-frame clones, with some not included. That table is the source of V, J and clone size, and D and trimming were worked out from the DNA. The sample records under 250,000 clones, about four fifths being singletons. Germline V CDR1 and CDR2: MNHNY, SVGAGI (reference sequence). V lost 6 bases to trimming and J lost 2 bases; unmatched junction nucleotides: 3. The CDR3 sequence is 13 residues long. The source of the sample is a study of blood T cell repertoires in COVID-19. Study details: Researchers got acute and convalescent COVID-19 samples from the United States, Italy and Spain. The cDNA or gDNA used as material had been derived from T cells, B-cell-depleted T cells, or PBMCs.

What was sequenced was peripheral blood. This sequence originates from a man aged 40-55 years with active or convalescent COVID-19. V is TRBV6-6 and J is TRBJ1-1, with TRBD1 matching over 7 bases. The CDR3, as DNA: TGTGCCAGCAGGAGAGGGGGCAACACTGAAGCTTTCTTT. It translates to CASRRGGNTEAFF.